Listed below are T cell receptor beta chains from one sample, sequenced in a study of blood T cell repertoires in COVID-19. Some clones are missing from TCRdb's copy, which holds only in-frame ones; the method was immunoSEQ multiplex PCR. The sample lists 200,000 or so clones, 80% to 90% occurring once. Sequencing input: peripheral blood. These receptors all stem from a man aged 80 or over with acute or convalescent COVID-19. CDR3s include the opening cysteine and the closing phenylalanine or tryptophan. Fields, in order: D gene, V gene, CDR3 length, J gene, clone size, CDR3 DNA, CDR3 protein. The D gene is left open where the match is weak. The size entry is marked missing in some rows and otherwise reads once, few, many or a size class.

d_call: TRBD1; v_call: TRBV5-1; cdr3_length: 14; j_call: TRBJ2-4; clone_size: -; cdr3_nt: TGCGCCAGCAGCTGGGGACAGGCCAAAAACATTCAGTACTTC; cdr3_aa: CASSWGQAKNIQYF
d_call: -; v_call: TRBV2; cdr3_length: 13; j_call: TRBJ1-2; clone_size: -; cdr3_nt: TGTGCCAGCAGTGAGGACAGCTACTATGGCTACACCTTC; cdr3_aa: CASSEDSYYGYTF
d_call: TRBD1; v_call: TRBV4-3; cdr3_length: 16; j_call: TRBJ2-4; clone_size: -; cdr3_nt: TGCGCCAGCAGCCAGATGGACAGGGTAGATGGAAACATTCAGTACTTC; cdr3_aa: CASSQMDRVDGNIQYF
d_call: -; v_call: TRBV7-9; cdr3_length: 14; j_call: TRBJ2-2; clone_size: -; cdr3_nt: TGTGCCAGCAGCCTTCGACTGAACACCGGGGAGCTGTTTTTT; cdr3_aa: CASSLRLNTGELFF
d_call: -; v_call: TRBV6-5; cdr3_length: 14; j_call: TRBJ1-2; clone_size: -; cdr3_nt: TGTGCCAGCAGTTACTCGGGGGCCTTCTATGGCTACACCTTC; cdr3_aa: CASSYSGAFYGYTF
d_call: -; v_call: TRBV7-2; cdr3_length: 15; j_call: TRBJ2-2; clone_size: -; cdr3_nt: TGTGCCAGCAGCCCTCGGACGAGGGATACCGGGGAGCTGTTTTTT; cdr3_aa: CASSPRTRDTGELFF
d_call: -; v_call: TRBV4-3; cdr3_length: 20; j_call: TRBJ2-3; clone_size: few; cdr3_nt: TGCGCCAGCAGCCAAGATTCCAGCGGGAAGGGGACATCGAGGGCAGATACGCAGTATTTT; cdr3_aa: CASSQDSSGKGTSRADTQYF
d_call: -; v_call: TRBV6-5; cdr3_length: 13; j_call: TRBJ1-1; clone_size: -; cdr3_nt: TGTGCCAGCAGTCGGACAATTCACACTGAAGCTTTCTTT; cdr3_aa: CASSRTIHTEAFF
d_call: -; v_call: TRBV5-1; cdr3_length: 14; j_call: TRBJ2-1; clone_size: few; cdr3_nt: TGCGCCAGCAGCTTAGGAGGACTGTCTGATGAGCAGTTCTTC; cdr3_aa: CASSLGGLSDEQFF
d_call: -; v_call: TRBV7-8; cdr3_length: 17; j_call: TRBJ2-3; clone_size: -; cdr3_nt: TGTGCCAGCAGCTTTCTAGACGGGACAACCAGCACAGATACGCAGTATTTT; cdr3_aa: CASSFLDGTTSTDTQYF
d_call: -; v_call: TRBV28; cdr3_length: 10; j_call: TRBJ1-2; clone_size: -; cdr3_nt: TGTGCCAGCAGCCGCTATGGCTACACCTTC; cdr3_aa: CASSRYGYTF
d_call: -; v_call: TRBV2; cdr3_length: 15; j_call: TRBJ1-5; clone_size: -; cdr3_nt: TGTGCCAGCAGTGGTTCAGGGATTCTCAATCAGCCCCAGCATTTT; cdr3_aa: CASSGSGILNQPQHF
d_call: TRBD2; v_call: TRBV2; cdr3_length: 13; j_call: TRBJ2-1; clone_size: -; cdr3_nt: TGTGCCAGCAGTGGTAACGGGGGGGATGCGCAGTTCTTC; cdr3_aa: CASSGNGGDAQFF
d_call: -; v_call: TRBV30; cdr3_length: 14; j_call: TRBJ1-1; clone_size: -; cdr3_nt: TGTGCCTGGAGTGTAGGAGGGTTAGGCACTGAAGCTTTCTTT; cdr3_aa: CAWSVGGLGTEAFF
d_call: -; v_call: TRBV6-5; cdr3_length: 13; j_call: TRBJ2-3; clone_size: -; cdr3_nt: TGTGCCGGAGGGGTACAGGGGCGGGATACGCAGTATTTT; cdr3_aa: CAGGVQGRDTQYF
d_call: -; v_call: TRBV11-2; cdr3_length: 15; j_call: TRBJ1-6; clone_size: -; cdr3_nt: TGTGCCAGCAGCTTAGATCGCCAGGGTAATTCACCCCTCCACTTT; cdr3_aa: CASSLDRQGNSPLHF
d_call: -; v_call: TRBV28; cdr3_length: 17; j_call: TRBJ2-7; clone_size: -; cdr3_nt: TGTGCCAGCAGCTCATCCTCCGGGACTCCGAGGGTTGACGAGCAGTACTTC; cdr3_aa: CASSSSSGTPRVDEQYF
d_call: TRBD1; v_call: TRBV7-2; cdr3_length: 16; j_call: TRBJ1-2; clone_size: -; cdr3_nt: TGTGCCAGCAGCTTAGGTGGGACAGGGATCAGCTATGGCTACACCTTC; cdr3_aa: CASSLGGTGISYGYTF
d_call: TRBD2; v_call: TRBV10-2; cdr3_length: 13; j_call: TRBJ2-1; clone_size: -; cdr3_nt: TGCGCCGGAGCGGGACTAGCGGGAGGTCAGCAGTTCTTC; cdr3_aa: CAGAGLAGGQQFF
d_call: -; v_call: TRBV6-5; cdr3_length: 13; j_call: TRBJ1-2; clone_size: -; cdr3_nt: TGTGCCAGCAAGAGGCCCGCAGGGGATGGCTACACCTTC; cdr3_aa: CASKRPAGDGYTF
d_call: -; v_call: TRBV10-3; cdr3_length: 13; j_call: TRBJ2-1; clone_size: -; cdr3_nt: TGTGCCATCAGTGGAGCTTCCTACAATGAGCAGTTCTTC; cdr3_aa: CAISGASYNEQFF
d_call: -; v_call: TRBV28; cdr3_length: 13; j_call: TRBJ1-2; clone_size: -; cdr3_nt: TGTGCCAGCAGTTTTCGTACAGTTTATGGCTACACCTTC; cdr3_aa: CASSFRTVYGYTF
d_call: -; v_call: TRBV6-2/TRBV6-3; cdr3_length: 13; j_call: TRBJ1-6; clone_size: -; cdr3_nt: TGTGCCAGCAGTTACTCGACTGATTCTCCCCTCCACTTT; cdr3_aa: CASSYSTDSPLHF
d_call: -; v_call: TRBV2; cdr3_length: 13; j_call: TRBJ2-7; clone_size: once; cdr3_nt: TGTGCCAGCACCTTGGGCGAGGAGGTCGAGCAGTACTTC; cdr3_aa: CASTLGEEVEQYF
d_call: -; v_call: TRBV5-5; cdr3_length: 15; j_call: TRBJ1-2; clone_size: -; cdr3_nt: TGTGCCAGCAGCCCCACGGGGGGCGAGACCTATGGCTACACCTTC; cdr3_aa: CASSPTGGETYGYTF
d_call: -; v_call: TRBV7-2; cdr3_length: 13; j_call: TRBJ2-2; clone_size: -; cdr3_nt: TGTGCCAGCAGCCCCACGGTGCTCGGGGAGCTGTTTTTT; cdr3_aa: CASSPTVLGELFF
d_call: -; v_call: TRBV18; cdr3_length: 15; j_call: TRBJ1-2; clone_size: once; cdr3_nt: TGTGCCAGCTCACCGTCAAAAGCTACCGTCCTAGGCTACACCTTC; cdr3_aa: CASSPSKATVLGYTF
d_call: TRBD1; v_call: TRBV7-9; cdr3_length: 15; j_call: TRBJ2-5; clone_size: -; cdr3_nt: TGTGCCAGCAGCTCGAATCCGGGACAGCAAGAGACCCAGTACTTC; cdr3_aa: CASSSNPGQQETQYF
d_call: -; v_call: TRBV10-2; cdr3_length: 15; j_call: TRBJ2-3; clone_size: -; cdr3_nt: TGCGCCAGCAGTGAGTACAGGATATACACAGATACGCAGTATTTT; cdr3_aa: CASSEYRIYTDTQYF
d_call: TRBD1; v_call: TRBV6-2/TRBV6-3; cdr3_length: 16; j_call: TRBJ1-2; clone_size: -; cdr3_nt: TGTGCCAGCAGTAAATTTCCGGGACAGGGCTACTATGGCTACACCTTC; cdr3_aa: CASSKFPGQGYYGYTF
d_call: TRBD1; v_call: TRBV28; cdr3_length: 14; j_call: TRBJ1-5; clone_size: few; cdr3_nt: TGTGCCAGCAGACCGGGACAGGGGGTTCGGCCCCAGCATTTT; cdr3_aa: CASRPGQGVRPQHF
d_call: -; v_call: TRBV7-9; cdr3_length: 14; j_call: TRBJ1-1; clone_size: -; cdr3_nt: TGTGCCAGCAGCTCCGGGACTCTGAACACTGAAGCTTTCTTT; cdr3_aa: CASSSGTLNTEAFF
d_call: TRBD1; v_call: TRBV4-3; cdr3_length: 17; j_call: TRBJ1-6; clone_size: -; cdr3_nt: TGCGCCAGCAGCCAAACTCTTGACAGGGGGATAGGGTCACCCCTCCACTTT; cdr3_aa: CASSQTLDRGIGSPLHF
d_call: TRBD1; v_call: TRBV14; cdr3_length: 15; j_call: TRBJ2-3; clone_size: -; cdr3_nt: TGTGCCAGCCAAAATCGGGACAGGGGTACAGATACGCAGTATTTT; cdr3_aa: CASQNRDRGTDTQYF
d_call: -; v_call: TRBV3-1/TRBV3-2; cdr3_length: 12; j_call: TRBJ1-1; clone_size: -; cdr3_nt: TGTGCCAGCAGCCAAGGACAAATAGAAGCTTTCTTT; cdr3_aa: CASSQGQIEAFF
d_call: TRBD1; v_call: TRBV7-9; cdr3_length: 15; j_call: TRBJ1-6; clone_size: -; cdr3_nt: TGTGCCAGCAGGACGACAGGGGGCGAGAATTCACCCCTCCACTTT; cdr3_aa: CASRTTGGENSPLHF
d_call: TRBD2; v_call: TRBV9; cdr3_length: 16; j_call: TRBJ2-5; clone_size: -; cdr3_nt: TGTGCCAGCAGCGTAGGGGGACTAGCGGGCCAAGAGACCCAGTACTTC; cdr3_aa: CASSVGGLAGQETQYF
d_call: -; v_call: TRBV24-1; cdr3_length: 13; j_call: TRBJ2-1; clone_size: -; cdr3_nt: TGTGCCACCAGTGTATCTAGCTCCAATGAGCAGTTCTTC; cdr3_aa: CATSVSSSNEQFF
d_call: -; v_call: TRBV5-8; cdr3_length: 12; j_call: TRBJ1-1; clone_size: -; cdr3_nt: TGTGCCAGCAGCTTGGCAGGAGGAGAAGCTTTCTTT; cdr3_aa: CASSLAGGEAFF
d_call: -; v_call: TRBV11-2; cdr3_length: 17; j_call: TRBJ1-4; clone_size: few; cdr3_nt: TGTGCCAGCAGCTTAAGCTACGGAGTACCAACTAATGAAAAACTGTTTTTT; cdr3_aa: CASSLSYGVPTNEKLFF
d_call: TRBD1; v_call: TRBV11-2; cdr3_length: 16; j_call: TRBJ2-7; clone_size: -; cdr3_nt: TGTGCCAGCAGCGCTTACCTCGGGACAGGGGGCTACGAGCAGTACTTC; cdr3_aa: CASSAYLGTGGYEQYF
d_call: -; v_call: TRBV12-5; cdr3_length: 14; j_call: TRBJ1-3; clone_size: -; cdr3_nt: TGTGCTAGTGGTTTGCAGACTTCTGGAAACACCATATATTTT; cdr3_aa: CASGLQTSGNTIYF
d_call: TRBD1; v_call: TRBV28; cdr3_length: 17; j_call: TRBJ1-4; clone_size: -; cdr3_nt: TGTGCCAGCAGTTTATCCGGACAGGGAGCAACTAATGAAAAACTGTTTTTT; cdr3_aa: CASSLSGQGATNEKLFF
d_call: -; v_call: TRBV6-2/TRBV6-3; cdr3_length: 17; j_call: TRBJ2-3; clone_size: -; cdr3_nt: TGTGCCAGCAGTTACCCAGGTAGCGGAAGATACCGGGATACGCAGTATTTT; cdr3_aa: CASSYPGSGRYRDTQYF